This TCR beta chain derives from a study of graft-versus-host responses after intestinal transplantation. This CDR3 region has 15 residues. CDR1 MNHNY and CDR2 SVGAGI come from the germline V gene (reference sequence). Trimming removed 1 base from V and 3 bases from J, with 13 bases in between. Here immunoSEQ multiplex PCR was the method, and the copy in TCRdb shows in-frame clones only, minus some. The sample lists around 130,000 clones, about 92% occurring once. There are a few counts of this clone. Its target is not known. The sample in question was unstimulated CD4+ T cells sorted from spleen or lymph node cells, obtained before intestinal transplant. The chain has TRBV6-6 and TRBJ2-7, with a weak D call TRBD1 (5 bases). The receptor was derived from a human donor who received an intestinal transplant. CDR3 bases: TGTGCCAGCAGTTACTACGCCCCCAGGGACTACGAGCAGTACTTC. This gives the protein CASSYYAPRDYEQYF.